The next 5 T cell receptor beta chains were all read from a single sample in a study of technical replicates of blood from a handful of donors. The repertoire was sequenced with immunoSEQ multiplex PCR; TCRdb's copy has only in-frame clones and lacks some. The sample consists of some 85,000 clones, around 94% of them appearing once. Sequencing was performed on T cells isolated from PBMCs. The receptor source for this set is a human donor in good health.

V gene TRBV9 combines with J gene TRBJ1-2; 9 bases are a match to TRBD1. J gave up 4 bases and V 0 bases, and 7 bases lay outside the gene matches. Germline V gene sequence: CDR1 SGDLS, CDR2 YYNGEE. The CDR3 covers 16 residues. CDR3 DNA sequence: TGTGCCAGCAGCGTAGCGGGACAGGGCCATGTCTATGGCTACACCTTC. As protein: CASSVAGQGHVYGYTF.

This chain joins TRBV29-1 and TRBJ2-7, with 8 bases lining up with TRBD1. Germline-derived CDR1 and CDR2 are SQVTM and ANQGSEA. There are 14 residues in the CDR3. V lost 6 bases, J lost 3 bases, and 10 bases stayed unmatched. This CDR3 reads CSVETGQENYEQYF. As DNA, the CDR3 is TGCAGCGTCGAGACGGGACAGGAAAACTACGAGCAGTACTTC.

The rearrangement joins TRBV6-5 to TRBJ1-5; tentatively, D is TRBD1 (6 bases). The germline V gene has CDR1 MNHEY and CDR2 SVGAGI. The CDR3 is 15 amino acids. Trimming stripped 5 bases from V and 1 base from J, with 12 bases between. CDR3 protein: CASSRDIVSNQPQHF. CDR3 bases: TGTGCCAGCAGTCGGGACATCGTCAGCAATCAGCCCCAGCATTTT.

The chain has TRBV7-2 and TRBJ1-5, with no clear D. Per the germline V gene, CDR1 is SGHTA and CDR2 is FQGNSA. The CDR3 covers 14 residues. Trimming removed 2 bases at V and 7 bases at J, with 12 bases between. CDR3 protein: CASSLTGRQQPQHF. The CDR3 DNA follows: TGTGCCAGCAGCTTAACGGGTCGGCAGCAGCCCCAGCATTTT. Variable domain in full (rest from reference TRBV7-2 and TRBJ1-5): GAGVSQSPSNKVTEKGKDVELRCDPISGHTALYWYRQSLGQGLEFLIYFQGNSAPDKSGLPSDRFSAERTGGSVSTLTIQRTQQEDSAVYLCASSLTGRQQPQHFGDGTRLSIL.

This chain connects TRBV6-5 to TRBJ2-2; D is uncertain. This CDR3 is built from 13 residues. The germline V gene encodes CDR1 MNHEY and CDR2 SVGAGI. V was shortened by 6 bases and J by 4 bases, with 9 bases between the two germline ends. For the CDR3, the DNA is TGTGCCAGCAGCAGAAAATTCACCGGGGAGCTGTTTTTT. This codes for CASSRKFTGELFF.